Following are 10 T cell receptor beta chains from one sample sequenced in a study of neurological immune-mediated disorders. TCRdb analysed the 5' RACE reads with MiXCR anew, one entry per CDR3 protein. The sample shows fewer than 75,000 distinct CDR3 sequences, roughly 4.3% of them seen only once. The sequencing sample was made of PBMCs. The origin of the receptors is a man younger than 45 with multiple sclerosis.

The chain couples TRBV7-9 to TRBJ1-1; the D is unclear. V was trimmed by 1 base and J by 9 bases, leaving 6 bases between them. CDR1 and CDR2 (germline): SEHNR, FQNEAQ (reference sequence). This CDR3 contains 11 residues. The CDR3 region has the DNA TGTGCCAGCAGCTTAGAACCCCAAGCTTTCTTT. Amino acid sequence: CASSLEPQAFF.

Ten or more counts support this clonotype. V usage is TRBV27 and J usage is TRBJ1-6, with D possibly being TRBD1 (6 bases). The CDR3 covers 17 residues. Trimming pared 2 bases from V and 8 bases from J, leaving 19 bases between. Germline CDR1 reads MNHEY; CDR2 reads SMNVEV (reference sequence). CDR3 sequence: CASSLLIPGESDSPLHF. The CDR3 region has the DNA TGTGCCAGCAGTTTACTGATCCCAGGGGAATCGGATTCACCCCTCCACTTT.

This clonotype was counted many times. DNA for the CDR3: TGTGCCAGCAGCTTAGTCCCAGGGGGCGCGGGAGATACGCAGTATTTT. It specifies CASSLVPGGAGDTQYF. The chain links TRBV11-2 to TRBJ2-3; 8 bases line up with TRBD1. After removal of 1 base from V and 5 bases from J, the junction contained 8 bases not matched to a gene. Germline-derived CDR1 and CDR2 are SGHAT and FQNNGV. The length of the CDR3 is 16 residues.

Many counts were recorded for this clonotype. The rearrangement uses TRBV6-5 and TRBJ1-2; 9 nucleotides match TRBD1. Germline V gene data show CDR1 as MNHEY and CDR2 as SVGAGI. The CDR3 consists of 14 residues. J was trimmed by 4 bases and V by 6 bases; bases with no gene match: 6. The CDR3, as DNA: TGTGCCAGCAGACGCGGGACAGGGATCTATGGCTACACCTTC. Translation: CASRRGTGIYGYTF.

This clonotype was seen repeatedly, ten times or more. The gene calls are TRBV5-1 and TRBJ1-1, with 11 bases that match TRBD1. Germline V CDR1 and CDR2: SGHRS, YFSETQ. V shed 3 bases, J shed 4 bases, and the junction held 8 bases outside the gene matches. CDR3 size: 16 residues. The CDR3 DNA follows: TGCGCCAGCAGCTGGGTGGACAGGGGGCAGGGCACTGAAGCTTTCTTT. This codes for CASSWVDRGQGTEAFF.

The sample holds many counts of this clonotype. CDR3 sequence (DNA): TGTGCCACCAGCAGAGATCCCGGGACAGGCTACTACGAGCAGTACGTC. Encoded protein: CATSRDPGTGYYEQYV. The rearrangement uses TRBV15 and TRBJ2-7; TRBD1 matches at 8 bases. Germline V gives CDR1 LNHNV, CDR2 YYDKDF (reference sequence). V lost 0 bases and J lost 3; bases outside the gene matches: 7. The CDR3 spans 16 residues.

This clonotype was detected ten times or more. This chain links TRBV15 with TRBJ2-1, with TRBD2 as a possible D gene (5 bases). There are 17 residues in the CDR3. With 1 base removed from V and 0 bases from J, the gap between germline ends came to 13 bases. The germline CDR1 and CDR2 sequences are LNHNV and YYDKDF (reference sequence). This CDR3 is CATSRGSGVSSYNEQFF. The CDR3 DNA sequence: TGTGCCACCAGCAGAGGATCCGGGGTAAGCTCCTACAATGAGCAGTTCTTC.

This clonotype was counted ten times or more. The V gene is TRBV5-5, the J gene TRBJ2-1, with D uncertain. Germline V lookup: CDR1 SGHKS, CDR2 YYEKEE (reference sequence). Trimming cost V 5 bases and J 10 bases, with 13 bases left between them. This CDR3 comprises 12 residues. The CDR3 DNA follows: TGTGCCAGCAGTGGGGTCCTTGGGGAGCAGTTCTTC. This translates into CASSGVLGEQFF.

This clonotype was seen ten or more times. This sequence joins TRBV5-1 and TRBJ1-2; 9 nucleotides agree with TRBD1. CDR1 and CDR2 from the germline V gene are SGHRS and YFSETQ. Trimming took 3 bases from V and 0 from J; bases not matched to a gene: 3. CDR3 size: 15 residues. As DNA, the CDR3 is TGCGCCAGCAGCTCGGACAGGGGAGCTAACTATGGCTACACCTTC. This codes for CASSSDRGANYGYTF. The whole variable domain, remainder taken from reference TRBV5-1 and TRBJ1-2, is KAGVTQTPRYLIKTRGQQVTLSCSPISGHRSVSWYQQTPGQGLQFLFEYFSETQRNKGNFPGRFSGRQFSNSRSEMNVSTLELGDSALYLCASSSDRGANYGYTFGSGTRLTVV.

This clonotype occurred many times. This chain joins TRBV20-1 and TRBJ1-2, with D unresolved. Germline V gene sequence: CDR1 DFQATT, CDR2 SNEGSKA (reference sequence). Trimming cost V 0 bases and J 4 bases, with 9 bases left between them. The CDR3 length is 13 residues. DNA of the CDR3: TGCAGTGCTAGAGATTTGGCAGGCTATGGCTACACCTTC. It encodes CSARDLAGYGYTF.